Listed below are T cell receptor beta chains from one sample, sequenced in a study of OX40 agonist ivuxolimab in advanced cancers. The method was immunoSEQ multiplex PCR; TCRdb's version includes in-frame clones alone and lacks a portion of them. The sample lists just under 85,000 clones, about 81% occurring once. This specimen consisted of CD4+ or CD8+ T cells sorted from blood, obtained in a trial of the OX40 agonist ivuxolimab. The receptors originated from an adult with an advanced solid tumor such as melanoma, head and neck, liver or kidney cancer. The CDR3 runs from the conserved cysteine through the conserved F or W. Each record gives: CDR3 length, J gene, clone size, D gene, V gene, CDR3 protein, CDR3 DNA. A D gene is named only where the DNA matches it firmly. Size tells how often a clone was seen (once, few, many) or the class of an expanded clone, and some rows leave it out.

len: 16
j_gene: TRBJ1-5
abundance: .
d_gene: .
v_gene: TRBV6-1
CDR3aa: CASSESVTRSNQPQHF
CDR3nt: TGTGCCAGCAGTGAATCTGTGACAAGAAGCAATCAGCCCCAGCATTTT

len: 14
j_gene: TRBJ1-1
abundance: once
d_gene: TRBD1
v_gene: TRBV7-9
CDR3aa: CASSLNRGGTEAFF
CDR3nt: TGTGCCAGCAGCTTAAACAGGGGAGGCACTGAAGCTTTCTTT

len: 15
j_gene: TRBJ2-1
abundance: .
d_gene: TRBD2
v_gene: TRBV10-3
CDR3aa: CAISEIAGGTNEQFF
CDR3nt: TGTGCCATCAGTGAGATAGCGGGAGGAACCAATGAGCAGTTCTTC

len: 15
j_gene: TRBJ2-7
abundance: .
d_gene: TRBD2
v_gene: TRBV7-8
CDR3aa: CASSLYAGVTDEQYF
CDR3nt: TGTGCCAGCAGCTTATATGCGGGAGTAACCGACGAGCAGTACTTC

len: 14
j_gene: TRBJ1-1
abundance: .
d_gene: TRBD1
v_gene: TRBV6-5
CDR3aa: CASLGDSGGTEAFF
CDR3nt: TGTGCCAGTCTGGGGGACAGTGGGGGCACTGAAGCTTTCTTT

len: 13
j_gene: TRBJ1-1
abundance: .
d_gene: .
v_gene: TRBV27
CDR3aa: CASSLSENTEAFF
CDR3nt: TGTGCCAGCAGTTTATCGGAGAACACTGAAGCTTTCTTT

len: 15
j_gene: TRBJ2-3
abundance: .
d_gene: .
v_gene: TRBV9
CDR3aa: CASSPGGSSTDTQYF
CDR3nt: TGTGCCAGCAGCCCTGGGGGGAGTAGTACAGATACGCAGTATTTT

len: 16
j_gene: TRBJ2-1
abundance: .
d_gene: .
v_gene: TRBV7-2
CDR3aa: CASSGQTLTVVNEQFF
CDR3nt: TGTGCCAGCAGCGGGCAGACCCTTACTGTGGTCAATGAGCAGTTCTTC

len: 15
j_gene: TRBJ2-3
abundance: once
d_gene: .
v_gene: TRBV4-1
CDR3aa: CASSQDIGNTDTQYF
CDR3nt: TGCGCCAGCAGCCAAGATATAGGGAACACAGATACGCAGTATTTT

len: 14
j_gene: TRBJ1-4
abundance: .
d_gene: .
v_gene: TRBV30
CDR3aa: CAWTRTVSNEKLFF
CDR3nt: TGTGCCTGGACGCGGACGGTTTCCAATGAAAAACTGTTTTTT

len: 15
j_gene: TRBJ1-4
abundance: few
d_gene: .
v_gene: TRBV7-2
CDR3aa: CASSLVRGPGEKLFF
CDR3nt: TGTGCCAGCAGCTTAGTTCGTGGCCCGGGAGAAAAACTGTTTTTT

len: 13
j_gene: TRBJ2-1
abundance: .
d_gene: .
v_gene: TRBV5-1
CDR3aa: CASSLDRSNEQFF
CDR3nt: TGCGCCAGCAGCTTGGACAGAAGCAATGAGCAGTTCTTC

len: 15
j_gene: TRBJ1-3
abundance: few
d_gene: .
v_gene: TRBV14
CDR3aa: CASSQDARTGNTIYF
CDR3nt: TGTGCCAGCAGCCAAGATGCAAGGACTGGAAACACCATATATTTT

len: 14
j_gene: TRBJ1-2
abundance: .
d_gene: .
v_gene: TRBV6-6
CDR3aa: CASSRGQPNYGYTF
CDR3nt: TGTGCCAGCAGTCGCGGACAACCCAACTATGGCTACACCTTC

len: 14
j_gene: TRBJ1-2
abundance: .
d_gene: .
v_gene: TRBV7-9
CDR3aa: CASSPSRDPGGYTF
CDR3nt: TGTGCCAGCAGCCCGTCTAGGGACCCGGGGGGCTACACCTTC

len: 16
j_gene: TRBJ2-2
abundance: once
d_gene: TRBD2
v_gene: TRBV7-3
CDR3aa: CASSSSGRAGTGELFF
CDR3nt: TGTGCCAGCAGCTCTAGCGGGAGGGCAGGCACCGGGGAGCTGTTTTTT

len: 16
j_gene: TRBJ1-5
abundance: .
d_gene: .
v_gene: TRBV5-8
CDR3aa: CASSFDRSGSNQPQHF
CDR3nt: TGTGCCAGCAGTTTTGACAGAAGCGGGAGCAATCAGCCCCAGCATTTT

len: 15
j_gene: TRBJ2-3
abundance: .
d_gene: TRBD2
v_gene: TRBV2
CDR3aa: CASRGTSGFTDTQYF
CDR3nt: TGTGCCAGCAGGGGGACTAGCGGGTTCACAGATACGCAGTATTTT

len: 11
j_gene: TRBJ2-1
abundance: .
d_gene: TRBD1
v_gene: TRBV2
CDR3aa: CASKGAPEQFF
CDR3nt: TGTGCCAGCAAGGGGGCTCCTGAGCAGTTCTTC

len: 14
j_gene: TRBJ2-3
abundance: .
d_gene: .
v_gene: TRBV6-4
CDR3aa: CASSESGGADTQYF
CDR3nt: TGTGCCAGCAGTGAATCCGGGGGCGCAGATACGCAGTATTTT

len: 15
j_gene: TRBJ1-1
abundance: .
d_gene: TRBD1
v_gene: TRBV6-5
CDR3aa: CASSYSSQGDPEAFF
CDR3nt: TGTGCCAGCAGTTACTCGAGTCAGGGGGACCCTGAAGCTTTCTTT

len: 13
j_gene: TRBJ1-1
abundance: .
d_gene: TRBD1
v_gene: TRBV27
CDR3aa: CASSRQGGTEAFF
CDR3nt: TGTGCCAGCAGCCGACAGGGGGGCACTGAAGCTTTCTTT

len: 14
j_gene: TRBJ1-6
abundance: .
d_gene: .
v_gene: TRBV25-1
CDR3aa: CAGMGKSPNSPLHF
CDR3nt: TGTGCCGGGATGGGGAAGTCTCCGAATTCACCCCTCCACTTT

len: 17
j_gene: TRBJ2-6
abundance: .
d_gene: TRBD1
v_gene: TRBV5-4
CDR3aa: CASSFGTGVSGANVLTF
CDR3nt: TGTGCCAGCAGCTTTGGGACAGGGGTCTCTGGGGCCAACGTCCTGACTTTC

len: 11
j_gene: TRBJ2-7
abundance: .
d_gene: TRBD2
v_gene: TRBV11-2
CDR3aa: CASRLRGEQYF
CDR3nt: TGTGCCAGCAGGCTGCGGGGGGAGCAGTACTTC

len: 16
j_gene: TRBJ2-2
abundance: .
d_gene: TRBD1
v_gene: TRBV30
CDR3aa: CAWRRTGEILTGELFF
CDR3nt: TGTGCCTGGAGACGGACAGGGGAAATCCTCACCGGGGAGCTGTTTTTT

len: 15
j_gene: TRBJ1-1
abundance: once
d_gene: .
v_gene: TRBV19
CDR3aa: CASSEQTGVNTEAFF
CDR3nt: TGTGCCAGTAGTGAACAGACAGGAGTGAACACTGAAGCTTTCTTT

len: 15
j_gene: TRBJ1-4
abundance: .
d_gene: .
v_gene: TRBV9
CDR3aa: CASSPRDGPYEKLFF
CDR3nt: TGTGCCAGCAGCCCCCGGGACGGACCTTATGAAAAACTGTTTTTT

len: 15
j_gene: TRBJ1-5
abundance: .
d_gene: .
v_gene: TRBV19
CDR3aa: CASSSGGGTRQPQHF
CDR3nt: TGTGCCAGTAGTTCGGGGGGGGGAACCCGCCAGCCCCAGCATTTT

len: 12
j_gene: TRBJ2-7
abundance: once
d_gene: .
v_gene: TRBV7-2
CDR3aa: CASSLVGYEQYF
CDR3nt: TGTGCCAGCAGCTTAGTAGGCTACGAGCAGTACTTC

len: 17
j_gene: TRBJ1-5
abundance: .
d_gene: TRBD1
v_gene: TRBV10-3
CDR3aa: CAISESHRQGSNQPQHF
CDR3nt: TGTGCCATCAGTGAGTCGCATAGACAGGGGAGCAATCAGCCCCAGCATTTT

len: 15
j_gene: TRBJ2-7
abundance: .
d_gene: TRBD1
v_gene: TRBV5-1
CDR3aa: CASSSVRDRGYEQYF
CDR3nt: TGCGCCAGCAGCTCAGTCCGGGACAGGGGCTACGAGCAGTACTTC

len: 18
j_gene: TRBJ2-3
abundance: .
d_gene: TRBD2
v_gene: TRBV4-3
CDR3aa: CASSRQLGLAGEADTQYF
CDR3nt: TGCGCCAGCAGCCGCCAACTGGGACTAGCGGGAGAAGCAGATACGCAGTATTTT

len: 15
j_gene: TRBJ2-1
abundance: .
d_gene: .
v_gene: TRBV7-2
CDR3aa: CASSLPLGGVNEQFF
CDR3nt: TGTGCCAGCAGCTTACCCCTCGGGGGTGTCAATGAGCAGTTCTTC

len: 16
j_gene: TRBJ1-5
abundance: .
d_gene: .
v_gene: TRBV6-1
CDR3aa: CASSDNGESLNQPQHF
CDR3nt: TGTGCCAGCAGTGATAATGGGGAGAGCCTCAATCAGCCCCAGCATTTT

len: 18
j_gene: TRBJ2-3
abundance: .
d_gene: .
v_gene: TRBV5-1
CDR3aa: CASSWTPPSGGDTDTQYF
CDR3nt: TGCGCCAGCAGCTGGACCCCTCCAAGCGGCGGGGACACAGATACGCAGTATTTT

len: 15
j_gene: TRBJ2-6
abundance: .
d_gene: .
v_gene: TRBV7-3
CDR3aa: CASSLRSSGANVLTF
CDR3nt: TGTGCCAGCAGCTTACGGTCTTCTGGGGCCAACGTCCTGACTTTC

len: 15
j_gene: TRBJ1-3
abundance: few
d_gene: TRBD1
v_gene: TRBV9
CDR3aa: CASSPGGTAGNTIYF
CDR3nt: TGTGCCAGCAGCCCAGGAGGGACAGCAGGAAACACCATATATTTT

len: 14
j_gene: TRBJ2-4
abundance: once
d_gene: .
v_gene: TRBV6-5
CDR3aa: CASAIRDRGDIQYF
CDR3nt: TGTGCCAGCGCCATTAGAGACCGAGGGGACATTCAGTACTTC

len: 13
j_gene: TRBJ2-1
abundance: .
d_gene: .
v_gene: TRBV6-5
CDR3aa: CASSYSFDNEQFF
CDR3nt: TGTGCCAGCAGTTACAGCTTCGACAATGAGCAGTTCTTC

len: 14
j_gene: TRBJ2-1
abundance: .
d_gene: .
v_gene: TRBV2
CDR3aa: CASQARSSYNEQFF
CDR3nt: TGTGCCAGTCAAGCTAGGAGCTCCTACAATGAGCAGTTCTTC

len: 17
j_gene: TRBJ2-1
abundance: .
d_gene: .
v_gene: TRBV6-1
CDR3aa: CASSEAPGAGIYNEQFF
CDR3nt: TGTGCCAGCAGTGAAGCTCCCGGGGCAGGGATTTACAATGAGCAGTTCTTC

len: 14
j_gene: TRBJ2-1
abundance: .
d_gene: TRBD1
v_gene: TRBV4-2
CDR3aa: CASSLRTGYDEQFF
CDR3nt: TGTGCCAGCAGCCTACGGACAGGATATGATGAGCAGTTCTTC

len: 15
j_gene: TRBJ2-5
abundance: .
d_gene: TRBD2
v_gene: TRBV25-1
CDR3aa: CASSDETSAQETQYF
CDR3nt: TGTGCCAGCAGTGACGAAACTAGCGCGCAAGAGACCCAGTACTTC

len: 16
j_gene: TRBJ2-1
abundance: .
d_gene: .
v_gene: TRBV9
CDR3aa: CASSVVSAGTYNEQFF
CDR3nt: TGTGCCAGCAGCGTAGTCTCGGCGGGCACTTACAATGAGCAGTTCTTC

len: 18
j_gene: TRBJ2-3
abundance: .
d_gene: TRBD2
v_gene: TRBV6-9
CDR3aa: CASAPSGTSGRLTDTQYF
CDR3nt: TGTGCCAGCGCCCCAAGCGGTACTAGCGGGAGACTCACAGATACGCAGTATTTT

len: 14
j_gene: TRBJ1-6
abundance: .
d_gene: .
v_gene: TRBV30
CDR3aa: CAWSVGNRNSPLHF
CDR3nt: TGTGCCTGGAGTGTAGGGAACCGAAATTCACCCCTCCACTTT

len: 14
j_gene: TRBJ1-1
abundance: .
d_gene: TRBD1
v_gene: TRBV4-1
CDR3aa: CASSPRDRVTEAFF
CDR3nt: TGCGCCAGCAGCCCCCGGGACAGGGTGACTGAAGCTTTCTTT

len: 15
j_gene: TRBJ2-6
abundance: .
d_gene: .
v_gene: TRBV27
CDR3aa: CASSLSSSGANVLTF
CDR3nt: TGTGCCAGCAGTTTAAGTTCCTCTGGGGCCAACGTCCTGACTTTC

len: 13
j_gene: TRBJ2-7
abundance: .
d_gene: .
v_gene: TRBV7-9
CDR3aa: CASSRPEGNEQYF
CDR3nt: TGTGCCAGCAGCCGCCCAGAAGGAAACGAGCAGTACTTC

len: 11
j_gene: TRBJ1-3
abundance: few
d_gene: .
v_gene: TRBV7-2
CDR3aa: CASSLLDTIYF
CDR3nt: TGTGCCAGCAGCTTATTGGACACCATATATTTT

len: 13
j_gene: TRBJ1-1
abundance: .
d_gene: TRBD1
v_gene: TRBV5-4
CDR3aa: CASSSDRGTEAFF
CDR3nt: TGTGCCAGCAGTTCGGACAGGGGGACTGAAGCTTTCTTT

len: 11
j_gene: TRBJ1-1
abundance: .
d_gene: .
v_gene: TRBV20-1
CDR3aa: CSASGRSEAFF
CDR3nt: TGCAGTGCTAGTGGGCGTAGTGAAGCTTTCTTT